This TCR beta chain was sequenced during a study of radiotherapy plus CTLA-4 blockade in lung cancer. In its sample, this clone was seen many times. Assay: immunoSEQ multiplex PCR; the TCRdb copy retains only in-frame clones and omits some. The sample carries some 92,000 clones, approximately 85% recorded once. Germline-derived CDR1 and CDR2 are GTSNPN and SVGIG (reference sequence). The CDR3 is made up of 11 amino acids. Deletions cut 2 bases from V and 5 bases from J, with 6 bases between. This chain links TRBV30 with TRBJ1-1; no firm D call. The sequence was collected from a human donor with non-small cell lung cancer who had a partial response to radiotherapy plus ipilimumab. The material sequenced was peripheral blood, taken from a patient treated with radiotherapy plus ipilimumab. The DNA for the CDR3 is TGTGCCTGGAGTCCAGGAACTGAAGCTTTCTTT. As protein: CAWSPGTEAFF.